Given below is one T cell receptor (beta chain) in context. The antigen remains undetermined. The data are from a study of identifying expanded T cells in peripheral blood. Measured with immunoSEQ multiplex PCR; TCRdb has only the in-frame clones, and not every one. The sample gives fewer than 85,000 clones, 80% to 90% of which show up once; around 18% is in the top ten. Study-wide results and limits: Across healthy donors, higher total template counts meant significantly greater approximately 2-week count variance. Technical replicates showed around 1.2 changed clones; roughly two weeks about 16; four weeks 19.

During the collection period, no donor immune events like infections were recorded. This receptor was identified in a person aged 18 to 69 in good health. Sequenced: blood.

The CDR3 coding sequence is TGTGCCAGCAGCAAAGAAACCAGGGTGCACGAGCAGTACTTC. The encoded protein is CASSKETRVHEQYF. This chain links TRBV21-1 with TRBJ2-7; the table calls TRBD1, which could not be checked here. TRBV21-1 is described as a pseudogene. This CDR3 has 14 amino acids.